This entry is about one T cell receptor (beta chain). This sample is part of a study of early T cells in non-severe SARS-CoV-2 infection. Germline loops: CDR1 MNHEY, CDR2 SMNVEV (reference sequence). This CDR3 has 17 residues. Trimming shortened V by 4 bases and J by 0 bases, and 15 bases separated the two germline ends. TCRdb recomputed calls from the 5' RACE reads with MiXCR, one row per CDR3 protein. The sample lists more than 55,000 distinct CDR3 sequences, approximately 9% occurring once. Sequencing input: whole blood. The origin of this receptor is an adult who was a healthcare worker with PCR-confirmed SARS-CoV-2 infection or an uninfected control (not recorded which). The chain links TRBV27 to TRBJ2-2, with D possibly TRBD1 on 5 matching bases. CDR3 sequence reads: CASSSYLQVSNTGELFF. The CDR3 DNA follows: TGTGCCAGCAGTTCGTACTTACAGGTCTCGAACACCGGGGAGCTGTTTTTT.